These 29 T cell receptor beta chains were all obtained from the same sample, sequenced in a study of early T cells in non-severe SARS-CoV-2 infection. One entry per CDR3 protein, called by TCRdb with MiXCR from the 5' RACE reads. The sample carries tens of thousands of distinct CDR3 sequences, more than 15% recorded once. The sample was whole blood, taken at baseline. These receptors were taken from an adult who was a healthcare worker with PCR-confirmed SARS-CoV-2 infection or an uninfected control (not recorded which).

This clonotype has at least ten counts. V usage is TRBV20-1 and J usage is TRBJ1-5, with TRBD1 identical over 8 bases. V shed 6 bases and J 6 bases; nucleotides not matched to a gene: 7. The CDR3 covers 13 residues. Germline CDR1 DFQATT, CDR2 SNEGSKA (reference sequence). The CDR3 bases are TGCAGTGCCGCCGACAGGGGCGGTCAGCCCCAGCATTTT. This encodes CSAADRGGQPQHF.

The rearrangement uses TRBV2 and TRBJ2-6; D gene ambiguous. CDR1 is SNHLY and CDR2 is FYNNEI in the germline V gene. V lost 4 bases, J lost 0 bases, and 4 bases lay in between. The CDR3 consists of 14 residues. CDR3 residues: CASSGASGANVLTF. In DNA form, the CDR3 reads TGTGCCAGCAGTGGGGCCTCTGGGGCCAACGTCCTGACTTTC. Full variable domain (missing parts from reference TRBV2 and TRBJ2-6): EPEVTQTPSHQVTQMGQEVILRCVPISNHLYFYWYRQILGQKVEFLVSFYNNEISEKSEIFDDQFSVERPDGSNFTLKIRSTKLEDSAMYFCASSGASGANVLTFGAGSRLTVL.

This clonotype was counted at least ten times. The rearrangement uses TRBV20-1 and TRBJ2-7; D not resolved. The germline CDR1 and CDR2 sequences are DFQATT and SNEGSKA (reference sequence). Trimming left V 0 bases short and J 6 bases short, with 9 bases between. This CDR3 contains 12 residues. For the CDR3, the DNA is TGCAGTGCTAGAGATGCGGTACTCGAGCAGTACTTC. This sequence encodes CSARDAVLEQYF.

In the case of this clonotype: The junction departs from germline at one end; a sequencing error may be responsible. V usage is TRBV25-1 and J usage is TRBJ1-6; TRBD1 is a possible D gene (5 bases). Germline V gene data show CDR1 as MGHDK and CDR2 as SYGVNS. The CDR3 runs to 13 residues. This chain's CDR3 is CASRRDGPSALHF. The CDR3 nucleotides read TGTGCCAGCAGACGGGACGGTCCTTCAGCCCTCCACTTT.

V is TRBV20-1 and J is TRBJ1-2, with 9 bases lining up with TRBD1. This CDR3 contains 14 residues. Trimming removed 3 bases from V and 6 bases from J; junction bases left unmatched: 8. Germline CDR1 and CDR2: DFQATT and SNEGSKA (reference sequence). The CDR3 reads CSARIPGTGNGYTF. CDR3 coding DNA: TGCAGTGCTAGGATCCCCGGGACAGGGAATGGCTACACCTTC.

The chain carries TRBV2 and TRBJ1-2; D unresolved. The CDR3 consists of 13 residues. V shed 8 bases and J shed 5 bases, with 15 bases lying between them. From germline, CDR1 is SNHLY and CDR2 FYNNEI. CDR3 region: CASGGRDKYGYTF. The DNA for the CDR3 is TGTGCCAGCGGCGGACGGGATAAATATGGCTACACCTTC.

This chain joins TRBV6-1 and TRBJ1-5, with 7 positions matching TRBD1. The V segment lost 6 bases and the J segment 0 bases; nucleotides outside the gene matches: 5. The CDR3 length is 15 residues. The V gene's germline CDR1 is MNHNS and CDR2 SASEGT. The CDR3 nucleotides are TGTGCCAGCAGCCCGGACAGGAATAGCAATCAGCCCCAGCATTTT. This translates into CASSPDRNSNQPQHF.

This clonotype appeared a few times. The chain joins TRBV7-9 to TRBJ2-2; D is uncertain. V lost 9 bases and J 1 base, leaving 3 bases between the germline ends. Looked up from germline, CDR1 is SEHNR and CDR2 is FQNEAQ (reference sequence). The CDR3 runs to 11 residues. This chain's CDR3 is CASQNTGELFF. The CDR3 nucleotides read TGTGCCAGTCAGAACACCGGGGAGCTGTTTTTT.

In DNA, the CDR3 is TGTGCCACCGCGGGGGCCGGGAGGAATGAGCAGTTCTTC. Translating it yields CATAGAGRNEQFF. The gene calls are TRBV24-1 and TRBJ2-1, with D maybe TRBD2 (7 bases). The CDR3 length is 13 residues. CDR1 KGHDR and CDR2 SFDVKD come from the germline V gene. Deletions cut 9 bases from V and 7 bases from J, with 15 bases between.

V gene TRBV5-1 combines with J gene TRBJ2-3, with TRBD2 matching over 8 bases. V lost 0 bases to trimming and J lost 1 base; unmatched junction nucleotides: 7. In germline, CDR1 is SGHRS, CDR2 YFSETQ. This CDR3 spans 17 amino acids. DNA for the CDR3: TGCGCCAGCAGCTTGGACGGGGTAGCGGGACGCACAGATACGCAGTATTTT. Protein product: CASSLDGVAGRTDTQYF.

The rearrangement uses TRBV5-6 and TRBJ2-5, with D perhaps matching TRBD1 (6 bases). With 1 base removed from V and 7 bases from J, the gap between germline ends came to 17 bases. The CDR3 sequence is 15 residues long. Germline CDR1 and CDR2: SGHDT and YYEEEE. The CDR3 DNA is TGTGCCAGCAGCTTGAGGCCGAACTCAGGGGTGACCCAGTACTTC. Translated: CASSLRPNSGVTQYF.

The genes are TRBV7-8 and TRBJ2-1; no definite D call. The V end was cut by 5 bases, the J end by 14 bases, with 13 bases between. Germline CDR1 and CDR2: SGHVS and FQNEAQ. This CDR3 spans 11 amino acids. CDR3 coding DNA: TGTGCCAGCAGCACGGGCGAGCGTGAGTTCTTC. Translation gives CASSTGEREFF. Using reference TRBV7-8 and TRBJ2-1 for the parts outside the CDR3, the full variable domain is GAGVSQSPRYKVAKRGQDVALRCDPISGHVSLFWYQQALGQGPEFLTYFQNEAQLDKSGLPSDRFFAERPEGSVSTLKIQRTQQEDSAVYLCASSTGEREFFGPGTRLTVL.

The V call is TRBV6-1, the J call TRBJ1-6, with TRBD1 matching over 8 bases. CDR1 is MNHNS, CDR2 SASEGT, per germline. J was trimmed by 14 bases and V by 6 bases; bases with no gene match: 15. The CDR3 totals 15 residues. As DNA, the CDR3 is TGTGCCAGCAGCCAAGGGACAGGCACTCTCAAGTCCCTCCACTTT. It codes for CASSQGTGTLKSLHF.

This chain links TRBV7-9 with TRBJ2-1; D remains ambiguous. The CDR3 loop spans 13 amino acids. Trimming shortened V by 8 bases and J by 8 bases, and 16 bases separated the two germline ends. Germline V lookup: CDR1 SEHNR, CDR2 FQNEAQ (reference sequence). The CDR3 DNA is TGTGCCAGCTGGCTTTCCATAGGTGATGAGCAGTTCTTC. Residues: CASWLSIGDEQFF.

This clonotype was seen a handful of times. The rearrangement joins TRBV7-9 to TRBJ2-7; 8 bases are a match to TRBD2. With V trimmed by 5 bases and J by 0 bases, 6 bases remained unmatched. Germline V gives CDR1 SEHNR, CDR2 FQNEAQ (reference sequence). The CDR3 spans 15 residues. The CDR3 DNA sequence: TGTGCCAGCAGCCGTAGCGGGGTGAGCTCCTACGAGCAGTACTTC. Translated: CASSRSGVSSYEQYF. Drawing the rest from reference TRBV7-9 and TRBJ2-7, the complete variable domain is DTGVSQNPRHKITKRGQNVTFRCDPISEHNRLYWYRQTLGQGPEFLTYFQNEAQLEKSRLLSDRFSAERPKGSFSTLEIQRTEQGDSAMYLCASSRSGVSSYEQYFGPGTRLTVT.

This clonotype occurred a few times. The V gene is TRBV9, the J gene TRBJ2-5; unclear D gene. The CDR3 runs to 14 residues. Looked up from germline, CDR1 is SGDLS and CDR2 is YYNGEE. Deletions cut 0 bases from V and 5 bases from J, with 11 bases between. In DNA form, the CDR3 reads TGTGCCAGCAGCGTAGAAGGCACAGTGGAGACCCAGTACTTC. This codes for CASSVEGTVETQYF.

This clonotype was counted between two and nine times. This chain connects TRBV28 to TRBJ1-6, with D perhaps TRBD1 (5 bases). Per germline, CDR1 MDHEN and CDR2 SYDVKM. The CDR3 runs 14 residues. Trimming left V 10 bases short and J 10 bases short, with 20 bases between. The CDR3 loop reads CAICPGGRQSPLHF. The DNA for the CDR3 is TGTGCCATCTGTCCCGGGGGTCGCCAATCACCCCTCCACTTT.

Only a few counts were recorded for this clonotype. The chain is built from TRBV6-2 or TRBV6-3 and TRBJ2-4; D uncertain. Trimming took 5 bases from V and 4 from J, leaving 12 bases between them. Germline CDR1 MNHEY, CDR2 SVGEGT. This CDR3 comprises 14 residues. This chain's CDR3 is CASSTPKTKNIQYF. DNA of the CDR3: TGTGCCAGCAGTACCCCGAAGACAAAAAACATTCAGTACTTC.

This clonotype occurred a few times. This rearrangement joins TRBV18 to TRBJ1-5, with a tentative D call TRBD1 (6 bases). The CDR3 contains 15 residues. Deletions cut 2 bases from V and 5 bases from J, with 13 bases between. Germline-derived CDR1 and CDR2 are KGHSH and LQKENI. CDR3 region: CASSPSTGSHQPQHF. The CDR3 DNA follows: TGTGCCAGCTCACCAAGCACAGGGAGTCATCAGCCCCAGCATTTT.

This clonotype was seen only a few times. The V gene is TRBV2, the J gene TRBJ2-5; 8 bases line up with TRBD1. The CDR3 spans 16 residues. Germline V gene lookup returns CDR1 SNHLY and CDR2 FYNNEI. The J segment lost 2 bases and the V segment lost 3 bases, leaving 8 bases of the junction unmatched. The CDR3 loop reads CASSDSRQGRQETQYF. The CDR3 DNA reads TGTGCCAGCAGTGACTCCCGACAGGGGAGGCAAGAGACCCAGTACTTC.

The chain has TRBV27 and TRBJ2-7, with 7 bases lining up with TRBD1. The CDR3 sequence is 15 residues long. In germline, CDR1 is MNHEY, CDR2 SMNVEV (reference sequence). V dropped 6 bases and J dropped 0; count of bases not matched to a gene: 8. CDR3 nucleotides: TGTGCCAGCAGCCAAGGACAGGCCTTCTCCTACGAGCAGTACTTC. It yields the protein CASSQGQAFSYEQYF.

In this sample, this clonotype turned up a few times. The rearrangement links TRBV3-1 to TRBJ1-1; 10 bases fit TRBD1. The CDR3 contains 15 residues. With V trimmed by 3 bases and J by 6 bases, 7 bases remained unmatched. Looked up from germline, CDR1 is LGHDT and CDR2 is YNNKEL (reference sequence). CDR3 sequence (DNA): TGTGCCAGCAGCCAGGACAGACAGGGGGCGGCTGAAGCTTTCTTT. Translated: CASSQDRQGAAEAFF.

A few counts support this clonotype. The rearrangement links TRBV24-1 to TRBJ2-5, with 9 bases identical to TRBD2. Germline lookup yields CDR1 KGHDR and CDR2 SFDVKD. The CDR3 is 14 residues long. After removal of 6 bases from V and 4 bases from J, the junction contained 5 bases not matched to a gene. CDR3 nucleotide sequence: TGTGCCACCAGTTTAGCGGGGGATCGAGAGACCCAGTACTTC. The encoded protein is CATSLAGDRETQYF.

The chain carries TRBV20-1 and TRBJ2-7; TRBD2 matches at 7 bases. This CDR3 region has 13 residues. The V gene's germline CDR1 is DFQATT and CDR2 SNEGSKA (reference sequence). The J segment lost 1 base and the V segment lost 3 bases, leaving 3 bases of the junction unmatched. Written as DNA, the CDR3 is TGCAGTGCTAGCACGGGGGGTTCCTACGAGCAGTACTTC. Its protein is CSASTGGSYEQYF.

There are a few counts of this clonotype. CDR3 nucleotide sequence: TGTGCCAGCAGCCCCCATTCAACTAATGAAAAACTGTTTTTT. It yields the protein CASSPHSTNEKLFF. This chain links TRBV5-4 with TRBJ1-4; D call uncertain. The CDR3 extends over 14 amino acids. The V end lost 4 bases, the J end lost 0 bases, and 7 bases lay between the germline ends. Germline-derived CDR1 and CDR2 are SGHNT and YYREEE (reference sequence). Based on the CDR3 plus reference TRBV5-4 and TRBJ1-4, the full variable domain is ETGVTQSPTHLIKTRGQQVTLRCSSQSGHNTVSWYQQALGQGPQFIFQYYREEENGRGNFPPRFSGLQFPNYSSELNVNALELDDSALYLCASSPHSTNEKLFFGSGTQLSVL.

This clonotype was counted between two and nine times. The genes are TRBV6-1 and TRBJ1-5; perhaps TRBD1 as D (6 bases). V lost 6 bases, J lost 5 bases, and 11 bases lay in between. This CDR3 is built from 13 residues. Per the germline V gene, CDR1 is MNHNS and CDR2 is SASEGT. This CDR3 reads CASSHRADQPQHF. The CDR3 DNA reads as TGTGCCAGCAGCCACAGGGCCGATCAGCCCCAGCATTTT.

This chain uses TRBV7-9 with TRBJ2-3; 8 positions agree with TRBD1. CDR1 is SEHNR and CDR2 is FQNEAQ in the germline V gene (reference sequence). CDR3 size: 15 residues. Losses at the gene ends were 3 bases for V and 5 bases for J; bases not matched to a gene: 7. CDR3 loop: CASSFGTGVRDTQYF. DNA of the CDR3: TGTGCCAGCAGCTTCGGGACAGGAGTGAGAGATACGCAGTATTTT.

The chain couples TRBV5-1 to TRBJ2-5; 10 nucleotides match TRBD1. V lost 4 bases, J lost 5 bases, and 8 bases stayed unmatched. Looked up from germline, CDR1 is SGHRS and CDR2 is YFSETQ. This CDR3 contains 15 residues. CDR3 coding DNA: TGCGCCAGCAGCACCTCGACAGGGGGCGGGGAGACCCAGTACTTC. Its translation: CASSTSTGGGETQYF.

This clonotype came up many times. V is TRBV14 and J is TRBJ1-1, with D possibly TRBD1 on 5 matching bases. Trimming pared 1 base from V and 6 bases from J, leaving 12 bases between. The germline gives CDR1 SGHDN, CDR2 FVKESK. The length of the CDR3 is 14 residues. CDR3 amino acids: CASSQVYGAAEAFF. The CDR3 DNA sequence: TGTGCCAGCAGCCAAGTTTACGGGGCTGCTGAAGCTTTCTTT.